These 23 T cell receptor beta chains came from one sample sequenced in a study of blood T cells in healthy people across ages. The second PCR ran roughly 7 to 12 cycles with a sample-barcoded 5' primer and J-beta primers. A single record per CDR3 protein comes from TCRdb applying MiXCR to the 5' RACE reads. The profile shows 730,000 or so distinct CDR3 sequences, about 43% of them singletons. The sample consisted of blood. Receptors were obtained from a man older than 75 in good health.

As to this clonotype: At one end the junction does not follow the germline gene, possibly because of a read error. The CDR3 loop reads CASSYSSGGYQEAQYF. The DNA of the CDR3 is TGTGCCAGCAGTTACTCGAGCGGGGGGTACCAAGAGGCCCAGTACTTC. The rearrangement links TRBV6-2 or TRBV6-3 to TRBJ2-5; 9 positions agree with TRBD2. The CDR3 runs 16 residues. The germline gives CDR1 MNHEY, CDR2 SVGEGT.

The chain carries TRBV12-3 or TRBV12-4 and TRBJ2-1; D unresolved. The CDR3 length is 15 residues. V gave up 1 base and J gave up 6 bases, with 13 bases separating them. CDR3 coding DNA: TGTGCCAGCAGTTTAGTAGGTCCTTACGGCAATGAGCAGTTCTTC. Translating gives CASSLVGPYGNEQFF.

The gene calls are TRBV6-2 or TRBV6-3 and TRBJ2-5; D is undetermined. Germline CDR1 is MNHEY and CDR2 is SVGEGT. Trimming left V 8 bases short and J 4 bases short, with 11 bases between. This CDR3 is 12 amino acids long. CDR3 protein: CASLTVGETQYF. The CDR3 DNA reads as TGTGCCAGCCTTACGGTGGGAGAGACCCAGTACTTC.

A word on this clonotype: An end of the junction does not agree with germline; a read error may underlie this. J is TRBJ2-2 and V is TRBV12-3 or TRBV12-4; D perhaps matches TRBD1 (5 bases). The CDR3 sequence is 15 residues long. CDR3 sequence reads: CASSFVRQNAGELFF. In nucleotides, the CDR3 is TGTGCCAGCAGTTTTGTGCGACAGAACGCCGGGGAGCTGTTTTTT.

This clonotype showed up just a few times. The V gene is TRBV4-3, the J gene TRBJ1-2, with D perhaps TRBD1 (5 bases). The germline V gene encodes CDR1 LGHNA and CDR2 YSLEER. The CDR3 consists of 12 residues. The germline V and J ends were trimmed by 4 bases and 7 bases, with 10 bases remaining between them. The CDR3 sequence: CASSRERGGYTF. The CDR3 nucleotides are TGCGCCAGCAGCCGAGAAAGGGGTGGCTACACCTTC.

The rearrangement uses TRBV6-5 and TRBJ2-5; D may be TRBD1 or TRBD2 (5 bases each). Germline V gives CDR1 MNHEY, CDR2 SVGAGI. Trimming left V 2 bases short and J 2 bases short, with 12 bases between. The length of the CDR3 is 15 residues. This CDR3 reads CASSYGGRLQETQYF. DNA for the CDR3: TGTGCCAGCAGTTACGGGGGACGCTTACAAGAGACCCAGTACTTC.

CDR3 loop: CASSLARPYTPGANVLTF. Written as DNA, the CDR3 is TGTGCCAGCAGCTTAGCGAGACCGTACACCCCTGGGGCCAACGTCCTGACTTTC. The chain uses TRBV7-6 and TRBJ2-6; unclear D gene. This CDR3 has 18 residues. The V and J ends lost 0 bases and 2 bases respectively, with 14 bases between them. The germline V gene has CDR1 SGHVS and CDR2 FNYEAQ.

This clonotype was counted ten times or more. The chain links TRBV27 to TRBJ2-5; D may be TRBD1 or TRBD2 (7 bases each). This CDR3 is 16 amino acids long. The germline V and J ends were trimmed by 3 bases and 5 bases, with 19 bases remaining between them. CDR1 is MNHEY and CDR2 is SMNVEV in the germline V gene (reference sequence). The CDR3 coding sequence is TGTGCCAGCAGTTTCGGGGTTGCAGGGGGGGGGGAGACCCAGTACTTC. Its translation is CASSFGVAGGGETQYF.

This clonotype showed up just a few times. This chain links TRBV7-2 with TRBJ2-3; D remains ambiguous. V gave up 3 bases and J gave up 2 bases, with 12 bases separating them. The germline gives CDR1 SGHTA, CDR2 FQGNSA. CDR3 length: 15 residues. CDR3 protein: CASSFGDTHTDTQYF. CDR3 in DNA: TGTGCCAGCAGCTTCGGCGACACCCACACAGATACGCAGTATTTT.

The chain joins TRBV2 to TRBJ1-1, with a tentative D call TRBD1 (5 bases). Germline values: CDR1 SNHLY, CDR2 FYNNEI. The CDR3 has 13 amino acids. V dropped 8 bases and J dropped 4 bases, with 14 bases sitting between them. The CDR3 loop reads CASVVQGGTEAFF. The CDR3 DNA follows: TGTGCCAGCGTAGTGCAGGGAGGCACTGAAGCTTTCTTT.

The V call is TRBV5-1, the J call TRBJ2-1, with a tentative D call TRBD2 (5 bases). This CDR3 comprises 15 residues. V lost 5 bases and J 1 base, leaving 13 bases between the germline ends. Germline loops: CDR1 SGHRS, CDR2 YFSETQ. The DNA for the CDR3 is TGCGCCAGCAGGGAGCTAGCCGATTCCTACAATGAGCAGTTCTTC. Translating it yields CASRELADSYNEQFF.

This clonotype was seen more than once but under ten times. The chain has TRBV12-3 or TRBV12-4 and TRBJ1-4; 7 bases line up with TRBD1. The CDR3 extends over 14 amino acids. V shed 5 bases, J shed 8 bases, and the junction held 8 bases outside the gene matches. The CDR3 DNA sequence: TGTGCCAGCAGTCGACAGGGTCGGGGCGAAAAACTGTTTTTT. This encodes CASSRQGRGEKLFF.

The CDR3 coding sequence is TGTGCCACCACCGTGGGGGAGAATTCACCCCTCCACTTT. Encoded protein: CATTVGENSPLHF. V gene TRBV18 combines with J gene TRBJ1-6, with D possibly matching TRBD1 (5 bases). The germline V and J ends were trimmed by 10 bases and 7 bases, with 14 bases remaining between them. The CDR3 runs 13 residues. Germline CDR1 reads KGHSH; CDR2 reads LQKENI.

The chain combines TRBV14 with TRBJ2-7; maybe TRBD2 (6 bases). Germline loops: CDR1 SGHDN, CDR2 FVKESK. The CDR3 is 15 amino acids. The ends were cut back, 2 bases at V and 7 bases at J, with 18 bases in the middle. The CDR3 loop is CASSQRTSLDNEQYF. CDR3 bases: TGTGCCAGCAGCCAACGCACTAGCCTTGACAATGAGCAGTACTTC.

This clonotype has ten or more counts. The genes are TRBV29-1 and TRBJ2-3, with 9 bases that match TRBD1. V shed 4 bases and J 3 bases; nucleotides not matched to a gene: 8. The CDR3 is made up of 15 amino acids. Germline V CDR1 and CDR2: SQVTM, ANQGSEA. CDR3 protein: CSVVPPGQGTDTQYF. The DNA for the CDR3 is TGCAGCGTTGTACCCCCCGGACAGGGGACAGATACGCAGTATTTT.

The table lists this clonotype with many counts. This rearrangement joins TRBV4-2 to TRBJ2-3; TRBD2 agrees at 11 bases. The CDR3 sequence is 20 residues long. J lost 0 bases, V lost 4 bases, and 15 bases had no gene match. Germline loops: CDR1 LGHNA, CDR2 YNFKEQ. The CDR3, as DNA: TGTGCCAGCAGCCCGATGGGACTAGCGGATTCCCGCGGAAGCACAGATACGCAGTATTTT. It codes for CASSPMGLADSRGSTDTQYF.

V gene TRBV6-2 or TRBV6-3 combines with J gene TRBJ1-2; tentative D call: TRBD1 (5 bases). The CDR3 spans 12 residues. Germline V gives CDR1 MNHEY, CDR2 SVGEGT. Trimming pared 6 bases from V and 9 bases from J, leaving 14 bases between. The DNA for the CDR3 is TGTGCCAGCAGCGAAACAGGTTTTAGCTACACCTTC. Protein: CASSETGFSYTF.

This clonotype turned up a few times. The chain couples TRBV29-1 to TRBJ1-2; 8 nucleotides align to TRBD1. With 8 bases clipped from V and 4 bases from J, the junction kept 9 bases outside the gene matches. The CDR3 has 13 residues. Germline V CDR1 and CDR2: SQVTM, ANQGSEA. The CDR3 spells CSHRDRLGYGYTF. The CDR3 DNA is TGCAGCCACCGGGACAGGTTAGGCTATGGCTACACCTTC. The complete variable domain, with remaining parts taken from reference TRBV29-1 and TRBJ1-2, reads SAVISQKPSRDICQRGTSLTIQCQVDSQVTMMFWYRQQPGQSLTLIATANQGSEATYESGFVIDKFPISRPNLTFSTLTVSNMSPEDSSIYLCSHRDRLGYGYTFGSGTRLTVV.

This clonotype showed up just once. The chain employs TRBV20-1 and TRBJ1-2; tentatively, D is TRBD1 (5 bases). The V gene's germline CDR1 is DFQATT and CDR2 SNEGSKA (reference sequence). Deletions cut 4 bases from V and 0 bases from J, with 9 bases between. The CDR3 sequence is 13 residues long. The CDR3: CSATTESNYGYTF. CDR3 DNA sequence: TGCAGTGCTACGACAGAATCTAACTATGGCTACACCTTC.

This clonotype was seen a handful of times. The chain couples TRBV15 to TRBJ1-1; no reliable D call. This CDR3 spans 14 amino acids. In germline, CDR1 is LNHNV, CDR2 YYDKDF (reference sequence). The V end was cut by 7 bases, the J end by 2 bases, with 14 bases between. CDR3 loop: CATTARSTNTEAFF. The DNA of the CDR3 is TGTGCCACCACCGCGAGGTCCACTAACACTGAAGCTTTCTTT.

This clonotype was found a few times. The chain carries TRBV7-2 and TRBJ2-3; D not resolved. Germline V gives CDR1 SGHTA, CDR2 FQGNSA. Trimming stripped 3 bases from V and 2 bases from J, with 15 bases between. The CDR3 is 16 amino acids. The CDR3 loop is CASSFMPSRITDTQYF. CDR3 DNA: TGTGCCAGCAGCTTTATGCCCAGCAGGATCACAGATACGCAGTATTTT.

This clonotype turned up a few times. The genes are TRBV6-6 and TRBJ2-3, with TRBD2 identical over 9 bases. The CDR3 contains 14 residues. V lost 7 bases and J lost 6; bases outside the gene matches: 8. Germline V gives CDR1 MNHNY, CDR2 SVGAGI (reference sequence). CDR3 sequence (DNA): TGTGCCAGCACCCTAGCGGGAAAGGGGGATACGCAGTATTTT. It translates to CASTLAGKGDTQYF.

Turning to this clonotype: Since a much larger clone is just one base distant, this may be a read error. The rearrangement uses TRBV4-2 and TRBJ2-4; the D is unclear. The J call may not be correct, given that the DNA end is closer to TRBJ2-5. The CDR3 sequence is 15 residues long. CDR1 is LGHNA and CDR2 is YNFKEQ in the germline V gene. CDR3 sequence reads: CASSHGREHQETQYF. CDR3 sequence (DNA): TGTGCCAGCAGCCACGGACGAGAGCACCAAGAGACCCAGTACTTC.